A selection of T cell receptor beta chains follows, all from one sample in a study of T cells after yellow fever vaccination. TCRdb reprocessed the 5' RACE reads with MiXCR, giving one entry per CDR3 protein. The sample carries roughly 240,000 distinct CDR3 sequences, 5.5% to 8.5% recorded once. The sample was CD4+ T cells sorted from PBMCs, taken on the day of the yellow fever booster vaccination. Source of these receptors: a man younger than 45 who received the YFV17D yellow fever vaccine. The CDR3 runs from the conserved cysteine through the conserved F or W. The D gene is left open where the match is weak. Clone size is given for some rows only: seen once, a few or many times, or a class if the clone is expanded.

V	size	D	J	DNA	CDR3
TRBV5-1	many	TRBD1	TRBJ1-1	TGCGCCAGCAGCTTGGATCCAGGGGGGGGAACTGAAGCTTTCTTT	CASSLDPGGGTEAFF
TRBV6-5	many	NA	TRBJ1-1	TGTGCCAGCAGTTACTCCTACTCGGGGGATCGGTACACTGAAGCTTTCTTT	CASSYSYSGDRYTEAFF
TRBV20-1	few	TRBD1	TRBJ1-5	TGCAGTGCTAGTGTATGGACAGGGACGAGTCAGCCCCAGCATTTT	CSASVWTGTSQPQHF
TRBV5-4	many	TRBD1	TRBJ2-1	TGTGCCAGCACCGTGGAGGGACAGGGGCAGTTCTTC	CASTVEGQGQFF
TRBV12-3/TRBV12-4	few	NA	TRBJ1-6	TGTGCCAGCACCCCGGAGCAGGGTTCACCCCTCCACTTT	CASTPEQGSPLHF
TRBV5-1	NA	TRBD2	TRBJ2-2	TGCGCCAGCAGCTTGGGACTAGCGGGCGTGAACACCGGGGAGCTGTTTTTT	CASSLGLAGVNTGELFF
TRBV13	few	TRBD2	TRBJ2-3	TGTGCCAGCAGCTTAGGCCTAACACAGGCTCGAGCGGGGGGGCGCACAGATACGCAGTATTTT	CASSLGLTQARAGGRTDTQYF
TRBV29-1	NA	NA	TRBJ1-5	TGCAGCGTTTCTGATAGCAATCAGCCCCAGCATTTT	CSVSDSNQPQHF
TRBV3-1	NA	TRBD1	TRBJ2-3	TGTGCCAGCAGCCCCCGGGACAGCAAAGATACGCAGTATTTT	CASSPRDSKDTQYF
TRBV27	NA	NA	TRBJ2-5	TGTGCCAGCAGTGTCCGGGACCCTTCTTGGGAGACCCAGTACTTC	CASSVRDPSWETQYF
TRBV20-1	few	NA	TRBJ1-5	TGCAGTGCTAGAGGACAGGATAGCAATCAGCCCCAGCATTTT	CSARGQDSNQPQHF
TRBV7-2	many	TRBD2	TRBJ2-7	TGTGCCAGCAGCGAACGAGCGGGATCCCTCTCCTACGAGCAGTACTTC	CASSERAGSLSYEQYF
TRBV20-1	few	TRBD1	TRBJ2-3	TGCAGTGCTACGCCACCGGACAGGGGAGGCACAGATACGCAGTATTTT	CSATPPDRGGTDTQYF
TRBV27	few	NA	TRBJ2-3	TGTGCCAGCAGTTTTTGGGCGGGGTCAGATACGCAGTATTTT	CASSFWAGSDTQYF
TRBV12-3/TRBV12-4	many	NA	TRBJ2-5	TGTGCCAGCAGTTTCCAGGGAAAAGAGACCCAGTACTTC	CASSFQGKETQYF
TRBV6-1	many	NA	TRBJ2-3	TGTGCCAGCAGCCCCATAAGAGGGAGCACAGATACGCAGTATTTT	CASSPIRGSTDTQYF
TRBV12-3/TRBV12-4	few	TRBD1	TRBJ2-1	TGTGCCAGCAGTACGCGACAGGGGTATGAGCAGTTCTTC	CASSTRQGYEQFF
TRBV9	few	TRBD1	TRBJ1-1	TGTGCCAGCAGTCCGACCTCGGGACAGGGGGCTACCACTGAAGCTTTCTTT	CASSPTSGQGATTEAFF
TRBV27	NA	NA	TRBJ2-3	TGTGCCAGCAGTTTTAACAGACTCACAGATACGCAGTATTTT	CASSFNRLTDTQYF
TRBV18	NA	TRBD1	TRBJ1-5	TGTGCCAGCTCCGGGACAGTCGGTGGTGTAGGCAATCAGCCCCAGCATTTT	CASSGTVGGVGNQPQHF
TRBV12-3/TRBV12-4	many	NA	TRBJ2-5	TGTGCCAGCACCCTACGGGTGCAAGAGACCCAGTACTTC	CASTLRVQETQYF
TRBV5-6	NA	TRBD1	TRBJ2-3	TGTGCCAGCAGCTCCGGACAGGGGGGTTCAGATACGCAGTATTTT	CASSSGQGGSDTQYF
TRBV11-2	NA	NA	TRBJ2-5	TGTGCCAGCAGCCCCGTTGCGGACACCCCGTACTTC	CASSPVADTPYF
TRBV6-1	NA	NA	TRBJ2-3	TGTGCCAGCCAGTCGATCGGGACTCCGGCGGTAGATACGCAGTATTTT	CASQSIGTPAVDTQYF
TRBV12-3/TRBV12-4	few	NA	TRBJ2-7	TGTGCCAGCAGTTTCCGGGGAGGCTCCTACGAGCAGTACTTC	CASSFRGGSYEQYF
TRBV3-1	many	NA	TRBJ2-7	TGTGCCAGCAGCCCTTCCGGGACCTTCGACCAGTACTTC	CASSPSGTFDQYF
TRBV6-2/TRBV6-3	few	NA	TRBJ1-1	TGTGCCAGCAGTTACAAGTCTCCGTCGACCGTGAGGGCTTTCTTT	CASSYKSPSTVRAFF
TRBV20-1	NA	NA	TRBJ2-1	TGCAGTGCCAGGTGGGGCCTCCACAATGAGCAGTTCTTC	CSARWGLHNEQFF
TRBV7-9	NA	NA	TRBJ1-2	TGTGCCAGCAGCTTGGGCCAGGGTCTTCGCGGCTACACCTTC	CASSLGQGLRGYTF
TRBV5-5	many	TRBD1	TRBJ2-3	TGTGCCAGCAGCTGGGACAGGGCCACAGATACGCAGTATTTT	CASSWDRATDTQYF
TRBV12-3/TRBV12-4	few	TRBD2	TRBJ2-1	TGTGCCAGCAGCCCCAAGGGGAGGGGCTCCTACAATGAGCAGTTCTTC	CASSPKGRGSYNEQFF
TRBV14	few	TRBD1	TRBJ2-1	TGTGCCAGCAGCCGAGGACAGGGGGCGGTCAATGAGCAGTTCTTC	CASSRGQGAVNEQFF
TRBV20-1	NA	NA	TRBJ1-1	TGCAGTGCTAGTCCGGGGGCGAACACTGAAGCTTTCTTT	CSASPGANTEAFF
TRBV5-4	few	TRBD2	TRBJ2-3	TGTGCCAGCAGCCCCCGGACTAGCGGGAGCGAAGATACGCAGTATTTT	CASSPRTSGSEDTQYF
TRBV3-1	NA	NA	TRBJ2-1	TGTGCCAGCAGCCAAGGCGGCTCCTCTAGGGCTGAGCAGTTCTTC	CASSQGGSSRAEQFF
TRBV14	many	TRBD1	TRBJ1-2	TGTGCCAGCAGCCATCGGGACAGCTTAATCTATGGCTACACCTTC	CASSHRDSLIYGYTF
TRBV12-3/TRBV12-4	many	NA	TRBJ2-1	TGTGCCAGCAATAATCGGGAGTCCTACAATGAGCAGTTCTTC	CASNNRESYNEQFF
TRBV20-1	NA	TRBD2	TRBJ2-7	TGCAGTGCTAGAGATGGGGGGGGTGAAGGTACCGAGCAGTACTTC	CSARDGGGEGTEQYF
TRBV12-3/TRBV12-4	NA	TRBD1	TRBJ2-2	TGTGCCAGCCCGCAGAGAGACAGGGTCGGGACCGGGGAGCTGTTTTTT	CASPQRDRVGTGELFF
TRBV20-1	NA	NA	TRBJ2-7	TGCAGTGCCCTCTCAGGGTTCGAGCAGTACTTC	CSALSGFEQYF
TRBV20-1	many	TRBD1	TRBJ2-7	TGCAGTGCTTACCGCAGGGGGCTGAACGAGCAGTACTTC	CSAYRRGLNEQYF
TRBV24-1	NA	NA	TRBJ2-1	TGTGCCACCAGTGATCGAGGCATCGGACGCGATGAGCAGTTCTTC	CATSDRGIGRDEQFF
TRBV5-1	many	TRBD2	TRBJ2-7	TGCGCCAGCAGCCCGGAAGGGACTAGCGGACGAACCTGGTACGAGCAGTACTTC	CASSPEGTSGRTWYEQYF
TRBV6-5	NA	NA	TRBJ1-4	TGTGCCAGCAGTTATGTAGGACAGAGTGAAAAACTGTTTTTT	CASSYVGQSEKLFF
TRBV7-9	NA	NA	TRBJ2-7	TGTGCCAGCAGCTTAGGGTGGGGCTCTTACGAGCAGTACTTC	CASSLGWGSYEQYF
TRBV5-1	many	TRBD2	TRBJ2-3	TGCGCCAGCAGCTCAGGGACTAGCGGGAGCACAGATACGCAGTATTTT	CASSSGTSGSTDTQYF
TRBV4-3	NA	NA	TRBJ2-7	TGCGCCAGCAGCCAAGACGGAGGGGGGGGGCACTACGAGCAGTACTTC	CASSQDGGGGHYEQYF
TRBV5-1	few	TRBD2	TRBJ2-7	TGCGCCAGCAGCCTGTGGGGTGGGGGGGAATTGAGAAACGAGCAGTACTTC	CASSLWGGGELRNEQYF
TRBV6-2/TRBV6-3	few	NA	TRBJ2-7	TGTGCCAGCACCACTCGTCGCGAGCAGTACTTC	CASTTRREQYF
TRBV20-1	NA	TRBD2	TRBJ2-1	TGCAGTGCCGGTCCCAGCGGGAGGCTTGAGCAGTTCTTC	CSAGPSGRLEQFF
TRBV29-1	many	TRBD2	TRBJ2-1	TGCAGCGTTGTAAGCGGGACCTCCTACAATGAGCAGTTCTTC	CSVVSGTSYNEQFF
TRBV6-1	many	TRBD1	TRBJ1-5	TGTGCCAGCAGTCTCCGGGACAGTAATCAGCCCCAGCATTTT	CASSLRDSNQPQHF